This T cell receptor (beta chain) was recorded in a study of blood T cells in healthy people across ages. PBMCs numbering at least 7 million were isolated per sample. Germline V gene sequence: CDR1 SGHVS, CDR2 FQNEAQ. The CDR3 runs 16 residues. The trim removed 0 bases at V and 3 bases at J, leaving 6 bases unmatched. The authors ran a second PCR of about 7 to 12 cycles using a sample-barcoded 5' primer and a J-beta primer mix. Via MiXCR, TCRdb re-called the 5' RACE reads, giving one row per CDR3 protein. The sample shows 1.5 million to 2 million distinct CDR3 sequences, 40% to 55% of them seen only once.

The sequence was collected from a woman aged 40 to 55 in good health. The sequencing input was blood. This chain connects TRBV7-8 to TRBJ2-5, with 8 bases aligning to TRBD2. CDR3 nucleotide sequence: TGTGCCAGCAGCTTAGCGGTAGCGGGGTTTAAAGAGACCCAGTACTTC. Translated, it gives CASSLAVAGFKETQYF.